The 21 T cell receptor beta chains given below trace back to one sample, sequenced in a study of cytomegalovirus exposure and HLA in healthy donors. Researchers ran the PCR with 60 Vbeta and 13 Jbeta primers. This table comes from immunoSEQ multiplex PCR, and its TCRdb copy is limited to in-frame clones, with some not included. This table has around 150,000 clones, 75% appearing once. Sequenced sample: PBMCs. All receptors derive from a woman aged 50 to 60 in good health and CMV-seropositive.

V usage is TRBV11-2 and J usage is TRBJ2-1, with D possibly TRBD2 on 5 matching bases. V lost 4 bases and J lost 0, with 13 bases in between. CDR1 is SGHAT, CDR2 FQNNGV, per germline. This CDR3 region has 16 residues. CDR3 sequence reads: CASSSSLSSSYNEQFF. In nucleotides, the CDR3 is TGTGCCAGCAGCTCTAGCCTTTCCAGCTCCTACAATGAGCAGTTCTTC.

This clone was counted a single time. V gene TRBV5-1 combines with J gene TRBJ1-2; D unresolved. Looked up from germline, CDR1 is SGHRS and CDR2 is YFSETQ. The V end was cut by 0 bases, the J end by 6 bases, with 9 bases between. This CDR3 has 13 amino acids. CDR3 region: CASSLGGGDGYTF. The CDR3 region has the DNA TGCGCCAGCAGCTTGGGCGGAGGTGATGGCTACACCTTC.

CDR3 nucleotide sequence: TGTGCCAGCAGCCTGGACAGGTGGGGCTACACCTTC. This encodes CASSLDRWGYTF. This sequence joins TRBV4-2 and TRBJ1-2, with 7 bases identical to TRBD1. This CDR3 spans 12 amino acids. Germline loops: CDR1 LGHNA, CDR2 YNFKEQ. Trimming at V came to 4 bases and at J to 8 bases, leaving 4 bases not matched to a gene.

The chain links TRBV7-8 to TRBJ1-1; D might be TRBD1 (5 bases). The germline CDR1 and CDR2 sequences are SGHVS and FQNEAQ. This CDR3 has 13 residues. V lost 6 bases and J lost 4, with 12 bases in between. The CDR3 region is CASSWARATEAFF. The DNA of the CDR3 is TGTGCCAGCAGTTGGGCCAGGGCCACTGAAGCTTTCTTT.

This chain's CDR3 is CASSEQVYGNTIYF. The CDR3 bases are TGTGCCAGCAGTGAGCAGGTCTATGGAAACACCATATATTTT. The J gene is TRBJ1-3, the V gene TRBV2; D gene unclear. CDR1 is SNHLY and CDR2 is FYNNEI in the germline V gene. V was clipped by 3 bases and J by 3 bases, with 9 bases between them. This CDR3 has 14 residues.

This clone was seen a few times. The chain joins TRBV18 to TRBJ1-2; D might be TRBD1 (6 bases). Trimming pared 5 bases from V and 6 bases from J, leaving 22 bases between. The CDR3 runs to 16 residues. Per germline, CDR1 KGHSH and CDR2 LQKENI. Here the CDR3 DNA reads TGTGCCAGCTCATCCGGGACATCCCACACGGTCCATGGCTACACCTTC. Protein product: CASSSGTSHTVHGYTF.

The chain employs TRBV7-8 and TRBJ1-6, with a tentative D call TRBD1 (6 bases). CDR3 length equals 14 residues. The ends were cut back, 1 base at V and 12 bases at J, with 13 bases in the middle. Germline CDR1 reads SGHVS; CDR2 reads FQNEAQ. Here the CDR3 DNA reads TGTGCCAGCAGCTTAGGCAGCCAGGGGCTACCCCTCCACTTT. Its translation: CASSLGSQGLPLHF.

The rearrangement links TRBV4-2 to TRBJ2-3; TRBD2 is a possible D gene (6 bases). From germline, CDR1 is LGHNA and CDR2 YNFKEQ. V shed 2 bases and J shed 2 bases, with 17 bases lying between them. The CDR3 loop spans 17 amino acids. The CDR3 region is CASSQPSGGVITDTQYF. The CDR3 coding sequence is TGTGCCAGCAGCCAACCGTCAGGCGGGGTAATCACAGATACGCAGTATTTT.

CDR3 DNA: TGTGCCAGCAGCTTAGTAGCGGGAAACTCCTACGAGCAGTACTTC. This translates into CASSLVAGNSYEQYF. This rearrangement joins TRBV11-2 to TRBJ2-7; 8 positions agree with TRBD2. The CDR3 is made up of 15 amino acids. Germline lookup yields CDR1 SGHAT and CDR2 FQNNGV. Unmatched junction bases numbered 2, after V lost 1 base and J lost 0 bases.

J is TRBJ2-4 and V is TRBV5-1; 8 bases line up with TRBD2. The J segment lost 1 base and the V segment lost 4 bases, leaving 7 bases of the junction unmatched. Germline CDR1 and CDR2: SGHRS and YFSETQ. This CDR3 has 16 residues. The CDR3 here is CASSGGLDLAKNIQYF. CDR3 nucleotide sequence: TGCGCCAGCAGCGGGGGACTAGATCTGGCCAAAAACATTCAGTACTTC.

By share, this clone counts as medium-sized. The chain carries TRBV5-8 and TRBJ2-2; possible D gene TRBD2, 6 bases. The CDR3 sequence is 15 residues long. The V gene lost 0 bases and the J gene lost 4 bases, with 10 bases spanning the gap. Germline values: CDR1 SGHTS, CDR2 YDEGEE. The CDR3 DNA sequence: TGTGCCAGCAGCTTGGACGGAGGGTTCACCGGGGAGCTGTTTTTT. This sequence encodes CASSLDGGFTGELFF.

The chain has TRBV7-3 and TRBJ1-1, with a tentative D call TRBD1 (5 bases). V was pared by 4 bases and J by 5 bases, with 14 bases between. This CDR3 is 14 amino acids long. Germline loops: CDR1 SGHTA, CDR2 FQGTGA. The CDR3 nucleotides are TGTGCCAGCAGCTCGAGAGGAGGGGAGACTGAAGCTTTCTTT. It translates to CASSSRGGETEAFF.

This chain uses TRBV4-1 with TRBJ1-1; D gene unclear. The V gene lost 3 bases and the J gene lost 4 bases, with 12 bases spanning the gap. Germline values: CDR1 MGHRA, CDR2 YSYEKL. The CDR3 is 14 amino acids. CDR3 coding DNA: TGCGCCAGCAGCCATAACAGCCTGGGCACTGAAGCTTTCTTT. This gives the protein CASSHNSLGTEAFF.

In the case of this clone: One end of the junction is discordant with germline, which a read error may explain. This rearrangement joins TRBV7-9 to TRBJ1-6; D call uncertain. The germline gives CDR1 SEHNR, CDR2 FQNEAQ (reference sequence). There are 13 residues in the CDR3. The CDR3 loop reads CSSSLDWSSPLHF. The DNA for the CDR3 is TGTTCCAGCAGCTTAGATTGGAGTTCACCCCTCCACTTT. Full variable domain (remainder filled in from reference TRBV7-9 and TRBJ1-6): DTGVSQNPRHKITKRGQNVTFRCDPISEHNRLYWYRQTLGQGPEFLTYFQNEAQLEKSRLLSDRFSAERPKGSFSTLEIQRTEQGDSAMYLCSSSLDWSSPLHFGNGTRLTVT.

J is TRBJ2-5 and V is TRBV7-3; 9 positions match TRBD2. Trimming took 2 bases from V and 1 from J; bases not matched to a gene: 5. Looked up from germline, CDR1 is SGHTA and CDR2 is FQGTGA. The CDR3 loop spans 16 amino acids. As DNA, the CDR3 is TGTGCCAGCAGCTTAGGAGCGGGGGGTACCCAAGAGACCCAGTACTTC. Translating it yields CASSLGAGGTQETQYF.

The chain joins TRBV5-8 to TRBJ1-4; D is unresolved. The V end was cut by 4 bases, the J end by 9 bases, with 13 bases between. CDR1 and CDR2 from the germline V gene are SGHTS and YDEGEE. CDR3 length equals 13 residues. In DNA form, the CDR3 reads TGTGCCAGCAGCCACTTAACCCCGAAAAAACTGTTTTTT. Translating gives CASSHLTPKKLFF.

This clone has just a few counts. V usage is TRBV10-3 and J usage is TRBJ1-1; 8 bases match TRBD1. Germline loops: CDR1 ENHRY, CDR2 SYGVKD. The CDR3 runs 17 residues. With V trimmed by 0 bases and J by 2 bases, 8 bases remained unmatched. The CDR3 sequence is CAISESGSRGLNTEAFF. Here the CDR3 DNA reads TGTGCCATCAGTGAGTCTGGGAGCAGGGGGCTTAACACTGAAGCTTTCTTT.

V is TRBV6-5 and J is TRBJ2-2; D not certain. Trimming pared 0 bases from V and 5 bases from J, leaving 4 bases between. CDR1 MNHEY and CDR2 SVGAGI come from the germline V gene. The CDR3 covers 13 residues. CDR3 residues: CASSYSQTGELFF. In nucleotides, the CDR3 is TGTGCCAGCAGTTACTCTCAGACCGGGGAGCTGTTTTTT.

This clone was observed once. The V call is TRBV5-1, the J call TRBJ1-1; D is unresolved. The CDR3 runs to 13 residues. The germline CDR1 and CDR2 sequences are SGHRS and YFSETQ. V dropped 0 bases and J dropped 9 bases, with 12 bases sitting between them. The CDR3 nucleotides read TGCGCCAGCAGCTTGGACAGTCCCCTGAAAGCTTTCTTT. This sequence encodes CASSLDSPLKAFF.

This rearrangement joins TRBV11-2 to TRBJ2-3, with 14 bases fitting TRBD2. V gave up 5 bases and J gave up 1 base; unmatched junction bases: 5. Per the germline V gene, CDR1 is SGHAT and CDR2 is FQNNGV. The CDR3 runs to 17 residues. The CDR3 coding sequence is TGTGCCAGCAGCCGGACTAGCGGGGGGTCCCGCACAGATACGCAGTATTTT. As protein: CASSRTSGGSRTDTQYF.

V and J are TRBV7-9 and TRBJ2-1; D is perhaps TRBD2 (5 bases). V lost 5 bases to trimming and J lost 4 bases, with 12 bases between them. The germline V gene has CDR1 SEHNR and CDR2 FQNEAQ (reference sequence). CDR3 size: 14 residues. The DNA of the CDR3 is TGTGCCAGCAGCCCAAAGGACTGGTACAATGAGCAGTTCTTC. Its translation is CASSPKDWYNEQFF.